These 2 T cell receptor beta chains were sequenced from one sample in a study of type 1 regulatory T cells. Each CDR3 protein is one row after TCRdb ran MiXCR on the reads. The top ten clones hold around 2.2% of a sample with 75,000 to 100,000 distinct CDR3 sequences, roughly 30% of them seen once. Sequenced material: CD4+ T cells, either the whole sample or a sorted fraction (not recorded which). The receptors derive from a human donor in good health.

This clonotype has a handful of counts. The chain employs TRBV7-2 and TRBJ2-7, with a possible D match to TRBD2 (5 bases). Trimming stripped 5 bases from V and 3 bases from J, with 14 bases between. In germline, CDR1 is SGHTA, CDR2 FQGNSA. This CDR3 region has 14 residues. The CDR3 sequence is CASSTPGVHYEQYF. In DNA, the CDR3 is TGTGCCAGCAGCACCCCCGGGGTCCACTACGAGCAGTACTTC.

The table lists this clonotype with a few counts. V gene TRBV28 combines with J gene TRBJ2-2; 13 nucleotides line up with TRBD2. J gave up 3 bases and V 5 bases, and 3 bases lay outside the gene matches. CDR3 length equals 16 residues. From germline, CDR1 is MDHEN and CDR2 SYDVKM. The CDR3 here is CASSPGLAGDTGELFF. CDR3 nucleotide sequence: TGTGCCAGCAGTCCAGGACTAGCGGGGGACACCGGGGAGCTGTTTTTT.